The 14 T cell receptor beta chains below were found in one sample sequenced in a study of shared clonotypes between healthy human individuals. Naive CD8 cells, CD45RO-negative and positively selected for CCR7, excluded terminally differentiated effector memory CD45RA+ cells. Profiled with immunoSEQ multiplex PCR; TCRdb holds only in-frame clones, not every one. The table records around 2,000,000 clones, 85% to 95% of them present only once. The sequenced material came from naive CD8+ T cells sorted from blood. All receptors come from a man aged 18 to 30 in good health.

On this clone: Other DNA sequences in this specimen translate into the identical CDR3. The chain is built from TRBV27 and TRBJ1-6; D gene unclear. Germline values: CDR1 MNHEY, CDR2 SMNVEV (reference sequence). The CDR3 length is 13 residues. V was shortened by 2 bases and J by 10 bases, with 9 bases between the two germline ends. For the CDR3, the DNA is TGTGCCAGCAGTTTAGGTGGAGGATCACCCCTCCACTTT. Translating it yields CASSLGGGSPLHF.

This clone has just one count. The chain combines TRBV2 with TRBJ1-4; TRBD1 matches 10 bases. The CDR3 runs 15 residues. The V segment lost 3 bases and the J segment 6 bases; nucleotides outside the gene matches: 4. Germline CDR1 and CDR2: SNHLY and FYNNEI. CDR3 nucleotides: TGTGCCAGCAGTGATCCTGGGACAGGGGATGAAAAACTGTTTTTT. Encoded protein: CASSDPGTGDEKLFF.

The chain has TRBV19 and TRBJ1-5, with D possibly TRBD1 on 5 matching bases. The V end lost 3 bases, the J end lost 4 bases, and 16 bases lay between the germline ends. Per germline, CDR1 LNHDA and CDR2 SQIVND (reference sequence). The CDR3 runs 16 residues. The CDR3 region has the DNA TGTGCCAGTAGTATTGGGGGAAACGGCTTAAATCAGCCCCAGCATTTT. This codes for CASSIGGNGLNQPQHF.

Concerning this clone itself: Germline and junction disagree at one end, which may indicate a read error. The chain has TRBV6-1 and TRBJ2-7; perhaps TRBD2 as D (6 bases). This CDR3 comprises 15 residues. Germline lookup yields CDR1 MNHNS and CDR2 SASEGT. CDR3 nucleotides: TGTGCCAGCAGCGAAGGGCGGGACGCTTACTACGAGCAGTACTTC. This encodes CASSEGRDAYYEQYF.

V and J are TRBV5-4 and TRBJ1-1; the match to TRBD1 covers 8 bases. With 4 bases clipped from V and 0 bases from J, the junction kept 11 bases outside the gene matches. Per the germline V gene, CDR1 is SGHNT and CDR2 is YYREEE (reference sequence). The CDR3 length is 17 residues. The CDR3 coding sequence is TGTGCCAGCAGCCCCCAGGGGGCGAAGGTTATGAACACTGAAGCTTTCTTT. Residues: CASSPQGAKVMNTEAFF.

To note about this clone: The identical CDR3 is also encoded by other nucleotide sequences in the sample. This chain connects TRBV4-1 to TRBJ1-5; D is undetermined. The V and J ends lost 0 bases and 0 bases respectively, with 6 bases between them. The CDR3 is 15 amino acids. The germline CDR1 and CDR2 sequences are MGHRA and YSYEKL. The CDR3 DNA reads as TGCGCCAGCAGCCAAGAGCCGGGTAGCAATCAGCCCCAGCATTTT. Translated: CASSQEPGSNQPQHF.

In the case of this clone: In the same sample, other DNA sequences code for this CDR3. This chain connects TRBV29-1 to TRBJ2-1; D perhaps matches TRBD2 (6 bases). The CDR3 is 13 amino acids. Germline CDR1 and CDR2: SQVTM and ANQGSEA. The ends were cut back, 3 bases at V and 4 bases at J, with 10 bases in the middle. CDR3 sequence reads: CSVEGGPYNEQFF. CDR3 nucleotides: TGCAGCGTTGAGGGGGGACCTTACAATGAGCAGTTCTTC.

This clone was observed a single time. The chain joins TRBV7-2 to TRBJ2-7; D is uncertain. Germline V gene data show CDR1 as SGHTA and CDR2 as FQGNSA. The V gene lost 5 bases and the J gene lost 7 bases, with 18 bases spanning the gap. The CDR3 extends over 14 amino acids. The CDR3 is CASSPWARKYEQYF. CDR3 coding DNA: TGTGCCAGCAGCCCCTGGGCGAGGAAGTATGAGCAGTACTTC.

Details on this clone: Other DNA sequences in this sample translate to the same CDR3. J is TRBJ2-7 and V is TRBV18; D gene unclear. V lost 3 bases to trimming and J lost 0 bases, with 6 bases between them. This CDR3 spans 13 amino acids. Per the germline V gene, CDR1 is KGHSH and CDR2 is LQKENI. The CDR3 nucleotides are TGTGCCAGCTCACCCCCGGACTCCTACGAGCAGTACTTC. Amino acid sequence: CASSPPDSYEQYF.

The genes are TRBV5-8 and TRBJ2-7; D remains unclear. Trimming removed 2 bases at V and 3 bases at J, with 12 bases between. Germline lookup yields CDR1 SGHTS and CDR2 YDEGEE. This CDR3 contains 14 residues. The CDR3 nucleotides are TGTGCCAGCAGCTTTCCCGGGTGGGACTACGAGCAGTACTTC. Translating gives CASSFPGWDYEQYF.

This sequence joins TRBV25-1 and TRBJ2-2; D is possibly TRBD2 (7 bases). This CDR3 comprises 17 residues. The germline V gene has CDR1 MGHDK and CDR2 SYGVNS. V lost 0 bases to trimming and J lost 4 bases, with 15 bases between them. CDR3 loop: CASSEYLGGASTGELFF. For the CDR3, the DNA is TGTGCCAGCAGTGAATATTTGGGGGGGGCCTCCACCGGGGAGCTGTTTTTT.

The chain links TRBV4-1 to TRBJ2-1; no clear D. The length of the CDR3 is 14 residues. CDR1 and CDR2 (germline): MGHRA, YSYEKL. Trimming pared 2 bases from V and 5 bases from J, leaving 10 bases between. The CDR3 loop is CASSQRLTNNEQFF. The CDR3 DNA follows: TGCGCCAGCAGCCAACGGCTTACTAACAATGAGCAGTTCTTC.

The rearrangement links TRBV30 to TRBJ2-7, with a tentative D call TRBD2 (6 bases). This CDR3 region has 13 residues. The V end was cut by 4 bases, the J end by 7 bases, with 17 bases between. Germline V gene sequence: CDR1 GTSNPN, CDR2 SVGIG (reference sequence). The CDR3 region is CAWNWGESWEQYF. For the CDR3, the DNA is TGTGCCTGGAATTGGGGGGAGTCGTGGGAGCAGTACTTC.

This chain's CDR3 is CASSLGPGMGQPQHF. The CDR3 DNA is TGTGCCAGCAGCTTAGGTCCGGGAATGGGGCAGCCCCAGCATTTT. This sequence joins TRBV5-4 and TRBJ1-5, with unresolved D. The CDR3 totals 15 residues. Germline V gene sequence: CDR1 SGHNT, CDR2 YYREEE (reference sequence). V was clipped by 2 bases and J by 7 bases, with 16 bases between them.